Following are 12 T cell receptor beta chains from one sample sequenced in a study of T-cell reconstitution after alpha-beta-depleted transplantation in children. Construction of the TCRbeta library involved unique molecular identifiers. MiXCR was run by TCRdb on the PCR reads, yielding one entry per CDR3 protein. This sample carries 440,000 or so distinct CDR3 sequences, roughly 44% of them seen once, and the ten largest clones take 27%. Material: PBMCs, obtained before TCRalphabeta/CD19-depleted stem cell transplant. The receptors shown here come from a girl aged 2 to 9 with aplastic anemia, due to receive a stem cell transplant.

V usage is TRBV28 and J usage is TRBJ2-7, with 9 nucleotides matching TRBD2. Germline CDR1 reads MDHEN; CDR2 reads SYDVKM. V gave up 6 bases and J gave up 0 bases; unmatched junction bases: 6. This CDR3 is 15 amino acids long. The CDR3 coding sequence is TGTGCCAGCAGCCCCCTACTAGCGGGCTCCTACGAGCAGTACTTC. Translated: CASSPLLAGSYEQYF.

V usage is TRBV7-9 and J usage is TRBJ2-7; 9 bases line up with TRBD2. CDR1 is SEHNR, CDR2 FQNEAQ, per germline (reference sequence). Trimming removed 5 bases from V and 7 bases from J; junction bases left unmatched: 9. CDR3 length: 14 amino acids. In nucleotides, the CDR3 is TGTGCCAGCAGCCCGTCTAGCGGGGCGAGGGAGCAGTACTTC. Translation gives CASSPSSGAREQYF.

As to this clonotype: A read error is possible here, since a much larger clone lies one base away. This rearrangement joins TRBV27 to TRBJ2-1, with a weak D call TRBD2 (6 bases). V lost 5 bases, J lost 9 bases, and 17 bases lay in between. Germline CDR1 is MNHEY and CDR2 is SMNVEV (reference sequence). The CDR3 loop spans 14 amino acids. The CDR3, as DNA: TGTGCCAGCAGTCCCGACAGACTAGGCATTGAGCAGTTCTTC. Its protein is CASSPDRLGIEQFF.

This clonotype was counted ten times or more. The chain is built from TRBV7-8 and TRBJ1-3; D possibly corresponds to TRBD1 (6 bases). This CDR3 is built from 16 residues. Trimming cost V 2 bases and J 0 bases, with 11 bases left between them. The germline CDR1 and CDR2 sequences are SGHVS and FQNEAQ. The CDR3 DNA follows: TGTGCCAGCAGCTTATGGGGGGCGAGCTCTGGAAACACCATATATTTT. Translated, it gives CASSLWGASSGNTIYF.

This clonotype showed up many times. V gene TRBV28 combines with J gene TRBJ2-5; D ambiguous. Germline CDR1 reads MDHEN; CDR2 reads SYDVKM. Trimming stripped 7 bases from V and 9 bases from J, with 30 bases between. The CDR3 extends over 17 amino acids. This chain's CDR3 is CASTTSGPRPHRKAQYF. The CDR3 nucleotides are TGTGCCAGCACCACCTCGGGTCCCAGACCTCATAGGAAGGCCCAGTACTTC. The whole variable domain, filled in from reference TRBV28 and TRBJ2-5, reads DVKVTQSSRYLVKRTGEKVFLECVQDMDHENMFWYRQDPGLGLRLIYFSYDVKMKEKGDIPEGYSVSREKKERFSLILESASTNQTSMYLCASTTSGPRPHRKAQYFGPGTRLLVL.

This clonotype was seen a few times. This sequence joins TRBV29-1 and TRBJ2-5; no reliable D call. This CDR3 contains 10 residues. Germline assignment: CDR1 SQVTM and CDR2 ANQGSEA. V was trimmed by 0 bases and J by 6 bases, leaving 2 bases between them. The CDR3 sequence: CSVEDKTQYF. As DNA, the CDR3 is TGCAGCGTTGAAGACAAGACCCAGTACTTC.

The J gene is TRBJ2-1, the V gene TRBV30; D is ambiguous. This CDR3 is 13 amino acids long. Germline V lookup: CDR1 GTSNPN, CDR2 SVGIG (reference sequence). V dropped 7 bases and J dropped 0 bases, with 10 bases sitting between them. The CDR3 DNA sequence: TGTGCCTTAAGGTTCCTCTCCTACAATGAGCAGTTCTTC. Translating it yields CALRFLSYNEQFF.

The chain is built from TRBV6-2 or TRBV6-3 and TRBJ2-1; 7 bases line up with TRBD2. V was clipped by 6 bases and J by 3 bases; unmatched bases: 11. The CDR3 has 16 residues. The germline V gene has CDR1 MNHEY and CDR2 SVGEGT. The CDR3, as DNA: TGTGCCAGCAGCCTGGGGCGGGAGTATTTCTACAATGAGCAGTTCTTC. Translating gives CASSLGREYFYNEQFF.

This clonotype was seen many times. The chain links TRBV20-1 to TRBJ1-1, with TRBD1 as a possible D gene (5 bases). CDR3 length equals 13 residues. With 1 base removed from V and 5 bases from J, the gap between germline ends came to 11 bases. Germline V CDR1 and CDR2: DFQATT, SNEGSKA (reference sequence). The chain's CDR3 is CSARVAGRTEAFF. The CDR3 nucleotides read TGCAGTGCTAGAGTGGCAGGGAGGACTGAAGCTTTCTTT.

The chain joins TRBV2 to TRBJ2-3; D remains ambiguous. This CDR3 region has 12 residues. CDR1 is SNHLY and CDR2 is FYNNEI in the germline V gene. Deletions cut 3 bases from V and 8 bases from J, with 9 bases between. In DNA form, the CDR3 reads TGTGCCAGCAGTGACCCGTTATTTACGCAGTATTTT. Amino acids: CASSDPLFTQYF.

This clonotype was counted ten times or more. The gene calls are TRBV5-1 and TRBJ1-3; D is possibly TRBD1 (5 bases). The V gene's germline CDR1 is SGHRS and CDR2 YFSETQ. The V and J ends lost 4 bases and 0 bases respectively, with 14 bases between them. CDR3 length: 16 residues. DNA for the CDR3: TGCGCCAGCAGCCGGCAGGGTGTCGACTCTGGAAACACCATATATTTT. Its protein is CASSRQGVDSGNTIYF.

This chain links TRBV4-2 with TRBJ2-1; 9 bases align to TRBD2. Looked up from germline, CDR1 is LGHNA and CDR2 is YNFKEQ. J lost 7 bases, V lost 4 bases, and 11 bases had no gene match. The CDR3 contains 16 residues. Here the CDR3 reads CASSLGEAGGNNEQFF. CDR3 sequence (DNA): TGTGCCAGCAGCCTGGGGGAGGCGGGAGGGAATAATGAGCAGTTCTTC.